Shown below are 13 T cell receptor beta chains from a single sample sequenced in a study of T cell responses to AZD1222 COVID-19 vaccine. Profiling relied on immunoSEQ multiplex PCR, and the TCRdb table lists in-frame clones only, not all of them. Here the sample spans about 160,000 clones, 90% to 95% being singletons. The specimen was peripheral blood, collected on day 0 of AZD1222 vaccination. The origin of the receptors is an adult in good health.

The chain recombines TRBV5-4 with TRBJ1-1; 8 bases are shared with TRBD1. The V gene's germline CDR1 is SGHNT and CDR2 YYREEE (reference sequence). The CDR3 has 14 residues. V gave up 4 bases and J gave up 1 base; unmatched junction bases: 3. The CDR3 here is CASSTGTGNTEAFF. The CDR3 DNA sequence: TGTGCCAGCAGCACGGGGACAGGGAACACTGAAGCTTTCTTT.

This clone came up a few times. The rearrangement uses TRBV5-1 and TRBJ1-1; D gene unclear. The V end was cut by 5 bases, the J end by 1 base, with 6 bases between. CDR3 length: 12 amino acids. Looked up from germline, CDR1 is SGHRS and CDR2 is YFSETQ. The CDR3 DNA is TGCGCCAGCAGGACCCAGAACACTGAAGCTTTCTTT. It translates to CASRTQNTEAFF.

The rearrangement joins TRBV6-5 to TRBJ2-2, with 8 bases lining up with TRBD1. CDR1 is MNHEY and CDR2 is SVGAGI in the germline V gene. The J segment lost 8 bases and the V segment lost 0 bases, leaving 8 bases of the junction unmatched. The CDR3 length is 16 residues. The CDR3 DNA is TGTGCCAGCAGTTACTCGGGCCAGGGGGCATGGGGGGAGCTGTTTTTT. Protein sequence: CASSYSGQGAWGELFF.

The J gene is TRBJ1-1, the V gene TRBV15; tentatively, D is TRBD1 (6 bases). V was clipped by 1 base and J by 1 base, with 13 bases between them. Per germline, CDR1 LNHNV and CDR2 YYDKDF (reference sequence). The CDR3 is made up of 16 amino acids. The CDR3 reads CATSRGPRQENTEAFF. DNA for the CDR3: TGTGCCACCAGCAGAGGACCGAGACAGGAGAACACTGAAGCTTTCTTT.

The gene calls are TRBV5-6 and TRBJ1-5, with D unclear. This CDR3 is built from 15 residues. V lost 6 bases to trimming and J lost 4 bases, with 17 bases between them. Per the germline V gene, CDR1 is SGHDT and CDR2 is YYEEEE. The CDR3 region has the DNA TGTGCCAGCACCCTGGGAGGGTGGCTGAATCAGCCCCAGCATTTT. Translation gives CASTLGGWLNQPQHF.

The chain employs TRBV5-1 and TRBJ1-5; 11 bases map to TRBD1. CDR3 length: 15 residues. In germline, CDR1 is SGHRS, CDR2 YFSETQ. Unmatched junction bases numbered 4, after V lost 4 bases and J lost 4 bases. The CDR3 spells CASSQGQGENQPQHF. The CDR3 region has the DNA TGCGCCAGCAGCCAGGGACAGGGGGAAAATCAGCCCCAGCATTTT.

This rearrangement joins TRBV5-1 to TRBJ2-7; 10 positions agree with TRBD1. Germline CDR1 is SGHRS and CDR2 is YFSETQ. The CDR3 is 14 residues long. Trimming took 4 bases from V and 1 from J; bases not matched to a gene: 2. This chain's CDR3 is CASSKGQGSYEQYF. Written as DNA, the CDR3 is TGCGCCAGCAGCAAGGGACAGGGGTCCTACGAGCAGTACTTC.

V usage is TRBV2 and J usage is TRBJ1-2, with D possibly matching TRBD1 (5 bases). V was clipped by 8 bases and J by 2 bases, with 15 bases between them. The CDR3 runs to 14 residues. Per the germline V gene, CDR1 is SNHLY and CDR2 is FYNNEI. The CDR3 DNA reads TGTGCCAGCCGCCAAACGGGGGTCAACTATGGCTACACCTTC. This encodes CASRQTGVNYGYTF. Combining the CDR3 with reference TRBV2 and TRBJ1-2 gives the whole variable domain EPEVTQTPSHQVTQMGQEVILRCVPISNHLYFYWYRQILGQKVEFLVSFYNNEISEKSEIFDDQFSVERPDGSNFTLKIRSTKLEDSAMYFCASRQTGVNYGYTFGSGTRLTVV.

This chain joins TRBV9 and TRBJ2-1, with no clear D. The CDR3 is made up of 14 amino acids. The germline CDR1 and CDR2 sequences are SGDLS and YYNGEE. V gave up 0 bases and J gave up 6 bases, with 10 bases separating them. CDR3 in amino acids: CASSVEQWGNEQFF. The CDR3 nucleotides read TGTGCCAGCAGCGTAGAGCAGTGGGGCAATGAGCAGTTCTTC.

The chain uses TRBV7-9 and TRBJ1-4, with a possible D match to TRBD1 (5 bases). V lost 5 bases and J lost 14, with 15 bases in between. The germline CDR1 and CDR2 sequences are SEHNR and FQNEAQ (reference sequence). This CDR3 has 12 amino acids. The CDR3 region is CASSPQARGLFF. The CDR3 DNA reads TGTGCCAGCAGCCCCCAAGCAAGGGGCCTGTTTTTT.

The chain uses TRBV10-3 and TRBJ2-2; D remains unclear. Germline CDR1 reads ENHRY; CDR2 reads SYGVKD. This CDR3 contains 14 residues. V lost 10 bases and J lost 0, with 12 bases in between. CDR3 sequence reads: CATTVASNTGELFF. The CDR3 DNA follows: TGTGCCACAACGGTAGCCTCGAACACCGGGGAGCTGTTTTTT.

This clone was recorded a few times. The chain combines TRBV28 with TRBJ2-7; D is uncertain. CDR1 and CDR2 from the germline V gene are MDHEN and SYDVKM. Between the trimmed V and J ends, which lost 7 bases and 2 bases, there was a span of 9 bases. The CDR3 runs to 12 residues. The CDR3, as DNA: TGTGCCAGCATGGTGAGAACCTACGAGCAGTACTTC. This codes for CASMVRTYEQYF.

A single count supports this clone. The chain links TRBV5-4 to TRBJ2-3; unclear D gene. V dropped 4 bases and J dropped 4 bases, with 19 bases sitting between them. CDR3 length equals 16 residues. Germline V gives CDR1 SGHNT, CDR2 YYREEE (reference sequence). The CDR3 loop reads CASSRLVRTRSDTQYF. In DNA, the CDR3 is TGTGCCAGCAGCCGGTTAGTAAGAACTCGGTCAGATACGCAGTATTTT.